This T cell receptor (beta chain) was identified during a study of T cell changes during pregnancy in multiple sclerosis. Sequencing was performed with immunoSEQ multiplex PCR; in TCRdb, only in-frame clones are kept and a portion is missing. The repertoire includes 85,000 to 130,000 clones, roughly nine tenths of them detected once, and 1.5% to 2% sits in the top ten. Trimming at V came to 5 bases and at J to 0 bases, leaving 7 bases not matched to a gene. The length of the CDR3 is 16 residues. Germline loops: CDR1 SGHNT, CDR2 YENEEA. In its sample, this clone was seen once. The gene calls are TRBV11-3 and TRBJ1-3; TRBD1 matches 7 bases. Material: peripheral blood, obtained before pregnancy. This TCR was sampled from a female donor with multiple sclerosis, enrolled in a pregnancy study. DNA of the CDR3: TGTGCCAGCAGCCCTAGACAGGGATCCTCTGGAAACACCATATATTTT. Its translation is CASSPRQGSSGNTIYF.